This is a list of T cell receptor beta chains from one sample in a study of CXCR3-negative and CXCR3-positive naive CD8 T cells. From its re-call of the 5' RACE reads, TCRdb lists each CDR3 protein once, without DNA. There are some 140,000 distinct CDR3 sequences in the sample, with about 0.44% held by the top ten. Sequences were obtained from naive CXCR3+ CD8+ T cells from blood. All receptors derive from a human donor in good health. Some clones in this sample may be carry-over from other donors' samples. CDR3s include the opening cysteine and the closing phenylalanine or tryptophan. Fields, in order: CDR3 protein, V gene, J gene.

CDR3 protein: CASSQYRANTGELFF
V gene: TRBV7-6
J gene: TRBJ2-2

CDR3 protein: CSAVGQGINQPQHF
V gene: TRBV20-1
J gene: TRBJ1-5

CDR3 protein: CSPGTGGTEAFF
V gene: TRBV20-1
J gene: TRBJ1-1

CDR3 protein: CASSPFGGETQYF
V gene: TRBV12-3/TRBV12-4
J gene: TRBJ2-5

CDR3 protein: CASGGGTGYTEAFF
V gene: TRBV7-2
J gene: TRBJ1-1

CDR3 protein: CASRSGTGVDEQYF
V gene: TRBV5-1
J gene: TRBJ2-7

CDR3 protein: CASSLVFVGQGATDTQYF
V gene: TRBV5-1
J gene: TRBJ2-3

CDR3 protein: CASSFSYSANTGELFF
V gene: TRBV28
J gene: TRBJ2-2

CDR3 protein: CSVDGSGTQYF
V gene: TRBV29-1
J gene: TRBJ2-3

CDR3 protein: CSVGTGGWGTGELFF
V gene: TRBV29-1
J gene: TRBJ2-2

CDR3 protein: CASSSPGVGGYTF
V gene: TRBV9
J gene: TRBJ1-2

CDR3 protein: CPSSPGAGTGYTF
V gene: TRBV4-3
J gene: TRBJ1-2

CDR3 protein: CASSFNRQGGGELFF
V gene: TRBV12-3/TRBV12-4
J gene: TRBJ2-2

CDR3 protein: CASSLGEGSTDTQYF
V gene: TRBV7-6
J gene: TRBJ2-3

CDR3 protein: CASSDYSGLNHEQYF
V gene: TRBV27
J gene: TRBJ2-7

CDR3 protein: CASSPVGTSGSPSVETQYF
V gene: TRBV5-6
J gene: TRBJ2-5

CDR3 protein: CASSSRPGRNTEAFF
V gene: TRBV6-5
J gene: TRBJ1-1

CDR3 protein: CASSYSSGYNEQFF
V gene: TRBV6-5
J gene: TRBJ2-1

CDR3 protein: CASSQATSGGYNEQFF
V gene: TRBV4-1
J gene: TRBJ2-1

CDR3 protein: CASRSGQATYNSPLHF
V gene: TRBV12-3/TRBV12-4
J gene: TRBJ1-6

CDR3 protein: CASSQTREQYF
V gene: TRBV4-1
J gene: TRBJ2-7

CDR3 protein: CASSKHQGFSSYNEQFF
V gene: TRBV7-9
J gene: TRBJ2-1

CDR3 protein: CASTINPSYEQYF
V gene: TRBV2
J gene: TRBJ2-7

CDR3 protein: CASSLSGYNEQFF
V gene: TRBV5-1
J gene: TRBJ2-1

CDR3 protein: CASRTEVSNQPQHF
V gene: TRBV28
J gene: TRBJ1-5

CDR3 protein: CASSLQGRELFF
V gene: TRBV9
J gene: TRBJ2-2

CDR3 protein: CASGDFGAPQETQYF
V gene: TRBV28
J gene: TRBJ2-5

CDR3 protein: CASSLRVENTEAFF
V gene: TRBV7-6
J gene: TRBJ1-1

CDR3 protein: CASSPRKGAEDTQYF
V gene: TRBV4-1
J gene: TRBJ2-3

CDR3 protein: CASSGQGLNTEAFF
V gene: TRBV11-2
J gene: TRBJ1-1

CDR3 protein: CASSYSTGGDEQFF
V gene: TRBV7-9
J gene: TRBJ2-1

CDR3 protein: CASSFLGTSGPQETQYF
V gene: TRBV11-2
J gene: TRBJ2-5

CDR3 protein: CSAIDSYEQYF
V gene: TRBV29-1
J gene: TRBJ2-7

CDR3 protein: CASSLRLAEQETQYF
V gene: TRBV28
J gene: TRBJ2-5

CDR3 protein: CASSSTGTGGDEQYF
V gene: TRBV7-9
J gene: TRBJ2-7

CDR3 protein: CASSFTETGQFF
V gene: TRBV28
J gene: TRBJ2-1

CDR3 protein: CSVEEDYGYEQYF
V gene: TRBV29-1
J gene: TRBJ2-7